These T cell receptor beta chains were read from a single sample in a study of T cell responses to AZD1222 COVID-19 vaccine. Repertoires were generated with immunoSEQ multiplex PCR, while TCRdb's copy carries only in-frame clones and drops some. The profile shows around 100,000 clones, more than 85% of them singletons. The sequencing used peripheral blood, collected on day 0 of AZD1222 vaccination. Receptor source: an adult in good health. The CDR3 runs from the conserved cysteine through the conserved F or W. D genes are given only for firm matches. A clone size is listed for some rows: how often the clone was seen (once, few, many), or a class if it is expanded.

NA	NA	TRBV20-1	TRBJ1-2	TGCAGTGCCAGGGGACTCTATGGCTACACCTTC	CSARGLYGYTF
NA	NA	TRBV7-3	TRBJ2-2	TGTGCCAGCAGCTTCAACACCGGGGAGCTGTTTTTT	CASSFNTGELFF
NA	NA	TRBV28	TRBJ1-5	TGTGCCAGCAGTTGGGGGACTGGCAATCAGCCCCAGCATTTT	CASSWGTGNQPQHF
NA	NA	TRBV7-7	TRBJ2-5	TGTGCTAGCAGCTTAGGCGTTTCGGGACAAGAGACCCAGTACTTC	CASSLGVSGQETQYF
NA	NA	TRBV5-6	TRBJ1-3	TGTGCCAGCAGCTTGGGAGAACAGGGAGGAAACACCATATATTTT	CASSLGEQGGNTIYF
NA	once	TRBV19	TRBJ1-4	TGTGCCAGTAGTATCCCGAATGGGAAACTGTTTTTT	CASSIPNGKLFF
NA	NA	TRBV7-8	TRBJ1-5	TGTGCCAGCAGCCCCGTAGGGCAGGGCGGGAATCAGCCCCAGCATTTT	CASSPVGQGGNQPQHF
NA	NA	TRBV7-3	TRBJ1-1	TGTGCCAGCAGCTTATATTCCCTGCTGAACACTGAAGCTTTCTTT	CASSLYSLLNTEAFF
NA	NA	TRBV9	TRBJ1-6	TGTGCCAGCAGCGGGGACACACTTTCACCCCTCCACTTT	CASSGDTLSPLHF
NA	NA	TRBV18	TRBJ2-7	TGTGCCAGCTCACCACGTGTCTTAACGGATTGGAACTACGAGCAGTACTTC	CASSPRVLTDWNYEQYF
NA	NA	TRBV19	TRBJ1-5	TGTGCCAGTAGTCCAGGGATGCCTTATAGCAATCAGCCCCAGCATTTT	CASSPGMPYSNQPQHF
TRBD1	few	TRBV19	TRBJ1-1	TGTGCCAGTAGTGCCCGGGACAGGGGATCCACTGAAGCTTTCTTT	CASSARDRGSTEAFF
NA	NA	TRBV30	TRBJ2-7	TGTGCCTGGGGTGGGGGCTCCTACGAGCAGTACTTC	CAWGGGSYEQYF
NA	NA	TRBV5-1	TRBJ1-2	TGCGCCAGCAGCGAGGATGATGGCTACACCTTC	CASSEDDGYTF
NA	NA	TRBV10-3	TRBJ2-1	TGTGCCATCACGGCGGATTTCTCCTACAATGAGCAGTTCTTC	CAITADFSYNEQFF
TRBD2	NA	TRBV5-1	TRBJ2-7	TGCGCCAGCAGCTTGGTAGCGGGGAGCTACGAGCAGTACTTC	CASSLVAGSYEQYF
TRBD1	NA	TRBV6-5	TRBJ2-7	TGTGCCAGCAGTTCAGGGACAGGGTGGGTTTACGAGCAGTACTTC	CASSSGTGWVYEQYF
TRBD1	NA	TRBV6-1	TRBJ2-1	TGTGCCAGCAGACCCCCAGGGGGCGTGGGCAATGAGCAGTTCTTC	CASRPPGGVGNEQFF
TRBD2	NA	TRBV7-8	TRBJ2-3	TGTGCCAGCAGCAAACGACTAGCGGGCGGGACAGATACGCAGTATTTT	CASSKRLAGGTDTQYF
TRBD2	NA	TRBV18	TRBJ2-1	TGTGCCAGCTCAGTTAGACTAGCGGGAGAGAATGAGCAGTTCTTC	CASSVRLAGENEQFF
TRBD2	NA	TRBV3-1/TRBV3-2	TRBJ2-5	TGTGCCAGCAGCCCGATGGCTAGCGGGACTCTGGGCCAGTACTTC	CASSPMASGTLGQYF
NA	NA	TRBV24-1	TRBJ2-1	TGTGCCACCAGTGATCACGCCTTATCGGGGCACTACAATGAGCAGTTCTTC	CATSDHALSGHYNEQFF